The 2 T cell receptor beta chains below all came from one sample that was sequenced in a study of PD-L1 blockade in urothelial cancer. Method: immunoSEQ multiplex PCR; TCRdb's copy keeps in-frame clones and lacks some. Among some 100,000 clones listed, roughly nine tenths were seen once. Source: PBMCs, taken around atezolizumab (anti-PD-L1) treatment. The receptor set was obtained from a woman of 80 years or more with urothelial cancer.

This clone came up once. J is TRBJ2-3 and V is TRBV6-5; tentatively, D is TRBD2 (5 bases). The CDR3 runs 14 residues. V lost 7 bases and J 3 bases, leaving 14 bases between the germline ends. CDR1 is MNHEY and CDR2 is SVGAGI in the germline V gene. In nucleotides, the CDR3 is TGTGCCAGCAAATTAGGACTGGTAACAGATACGCAGTATTTT. It specifies CASKLGLVTDTQYF.

This sequence joins TRBV5-4 and TRBJ2-5; 8 positions agree with TRBD2. The V segment lost 4 bases and the J segment 3 bases; nucleotides outside the gene matches: 11. The CDR3 is 16 residues long. From germline, CDR1 is SGHNT and CDR2 YYREEE (reference sequence). The CDR3: CASSPNPGLGEETQYF. DNA of the CDR3: TGTGCCAGCAGCCCAAATCCGGGACTAGGGGAAGAGACCCAGTACTTC. The full variable domain, in which reference TRBV5-4 and TRBJ2-5 provide the parts outside the CDR3, is ETGVTQSPTHLIKTRGQQVTLRCSSQSGHNTVSWYQQALGQGPQFIFQYYREEENGRGNFPPRFSGLQFPNYSSELNVNALELDDSALYLCASSPNPGLGEETQYFGPGTRLLVL.